This is a list of T cell receptor beta chains from one sample in a study of metastatic and nonmetastatic thyroid tumors. TCRdb recomputed clones from the PCR reads via MiXCR. This sample has around 7,100 clones; about 31% occur once, and the top ten carry around 42%. The sequenced sample was tumor tissue. Every receptor here comes from a female donor with papillary thyroid cancer or a benign thyroid nodule (not recorded which). Some clones in this sample may be carry-over from other donors' samples. CDR3s include the opening cysteine and the closing phenylalanine or tryptophan. Fields, in order: D gene, V gene, CDR3 protein. A D gene is named only where the DNA matches it firmly.

- | TRBV9 | CASSVDLRWDHGYTF
TRBD1 | TRBV6-4 | CASSEKGANSPLHF
TRBD1 | TRBV28 | CASSPRKQGAYQETQYF
TRBD1 | TRBV2 | CASSEGQGVYEQYF
- | TRBV12-3/TRBV12-4 | CANTSRSDQPQHF
- | TRBV10-2 | CASSEGELEQYF
TRBD1 | TRBV5-1 | CASSWTGLGSPLHF
- | TRBV12-3/TRBV12-4 | CASSLGGNTGELFF
- | TRBV18 | CASSPQKSEKLFF
- | TRBV28 | CASSFSHSGNTIYF
- | TRBV18 | CASSPTPADTQYF
- | TRBV12-5 | CASADSKQELTSEQYF
- | TRBV6-2/TRBV6-3 | CASSYSGVSYEQYF
- | TRBV6-6 | CASSYSSAGDTQYF
- | TRBV12-3/TRBV12-4 | CASSLHPKNSPLHF
- | TRBV6-1 | CASSEAGGAQLSLHF
- | TRBV7-3 | CASSRKRAGIGDPYSNQPQHF
- | TRBV5-1 | CASRREDTQYF
- | TRBV6-4 | CASSDSRGGANVLTF
- | TRBV7-9 | CASTREGGARGYTF
TRBD1 | TRBV20-1 | CSARVTGTGGSPLHF
- | TRBV28 | CASSTLRGSKETQYF
TRBD1 | TRBV6-2/TRBV6-3 | CASSRDRGRYEQYF
- | TRBV11-2 | CASTFAGFPGEQYF
TRBD2 | TRBV20-1 | CSAREEASGYAGELFF
- | TRBV12-3/TRBV12-4 | CANTKILQGPQYF
- | TRBV15 | CATSTASNTEAFF
- | TRBV5-1 | CASSSIDSYTDTQYF
- | TRBV24-1 | CATSPGAVADTQYF
- | TRBV12-3/TRBV12-4 | CASSLAQGHEQYF
- | TRBV5-1 | CASSLWFHNSPLHF
- | TRBV5-6 | CASSPPPYRTANSPLHF
- | TRBV11-3 | CASSSGAYNEQFF
TRBD1 | TRBV19 | CASRATGWENTEAFF